The clone carrying this TCR beta chain showed up many times. The antigen is unknown. This specimen belongs to a study of human T cells and chemical hapten exposure. The wider study: Small pooled library volume differences chiefly drove per-sample TCR yield variation. General study results and limits: Expanded TCRs produced significantly more large CDR3 similarity clusters than controls did.

Germline V CDR1 and CDR2: LGHDT, YNNKEL (reference sequence). Losses at the gene ends were 5 bases for V and 6 bases for J; bases not matched to a gene: 9. CDR3 size: 15 residues. Time point meaning: pre-sensitization, week 0. Specified treatment: therapeutic diphenylcyclopropenone sensitization with weekly scalp DPC. Individual cDNA molecules had unique molecular identifiers attached to them by the library. Per the study methods: A typical sample had 93,000 or so TCRs, with roughly 20,000 to 700,000 overall. Via MiXCR, TCRdb re-called the RACE reads, giving one row per CDR3 protein. In this record, the V and J calls reflect TCRdb's handling and not the investigators' own analysis. The sample lists some 45,000 distinct CDR3 sequences; around 12% were seen once.

V and J are TRBV3-1 and TRBJ2-2; 7 positions agree with TRBD2. The material was whole blood, obtained in connection with sensitization to the hapten diphenylcyclopropenone (DPC). The TCR comes from a woman aged 25-40 years with alopecia areata. Some clones in this sample may be carry-over from other donors' samples. The CDR3 DNA follows: TGTGCCAGCAGCGCGGGACTAACCAAACCCGGGGAGCTGTTTTTT. Amino acid sequence: CASSAGLTKPGELFF. Drawing the rest from reference TRBV3-1 and TRBJ2-2, the complete variable domain is DTAVSQTPKYLVTQMGNDKSIKCEQNLGHDTMYWYKQDSKKFLKIMFSYNNKELIINETVPNRFSPKSPDKAHLNLHINSLELGDSAVYFCASSAGLTKPGELFFGEGSRLTVL.